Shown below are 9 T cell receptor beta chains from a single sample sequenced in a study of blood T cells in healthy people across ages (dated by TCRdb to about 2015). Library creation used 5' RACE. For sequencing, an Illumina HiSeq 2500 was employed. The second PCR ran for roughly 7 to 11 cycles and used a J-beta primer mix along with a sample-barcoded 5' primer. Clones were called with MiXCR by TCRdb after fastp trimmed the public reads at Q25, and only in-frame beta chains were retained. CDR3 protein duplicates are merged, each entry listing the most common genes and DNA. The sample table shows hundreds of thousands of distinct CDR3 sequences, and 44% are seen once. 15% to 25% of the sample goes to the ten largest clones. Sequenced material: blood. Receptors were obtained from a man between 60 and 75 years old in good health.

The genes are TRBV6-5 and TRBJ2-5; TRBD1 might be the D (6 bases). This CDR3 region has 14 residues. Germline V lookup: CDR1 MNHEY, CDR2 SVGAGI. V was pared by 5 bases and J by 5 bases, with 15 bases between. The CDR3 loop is CASSRQVEGETQYF. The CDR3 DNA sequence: TGTGCCAGCAGTAGACAGGTTGAGGGGGAGACCCAGTACTTC.

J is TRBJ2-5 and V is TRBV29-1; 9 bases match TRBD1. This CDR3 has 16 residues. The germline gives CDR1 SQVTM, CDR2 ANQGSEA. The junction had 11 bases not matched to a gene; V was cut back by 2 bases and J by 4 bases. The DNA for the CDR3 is TGCAGCGTTGAATTTGGAGCGGACAGGGGCCCAGAGACCCAGTACTTC. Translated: CSVEFGADRGPETQYF.

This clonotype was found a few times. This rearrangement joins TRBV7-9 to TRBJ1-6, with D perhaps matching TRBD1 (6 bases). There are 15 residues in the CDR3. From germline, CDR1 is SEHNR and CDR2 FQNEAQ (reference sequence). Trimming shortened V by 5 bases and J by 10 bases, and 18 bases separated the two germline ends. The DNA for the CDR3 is TGTGCCAGCAGCCGGGGGGACAAAGGCGGCTCACCCCTCCACTTT. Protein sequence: CASSRGDKGGSPLHF.

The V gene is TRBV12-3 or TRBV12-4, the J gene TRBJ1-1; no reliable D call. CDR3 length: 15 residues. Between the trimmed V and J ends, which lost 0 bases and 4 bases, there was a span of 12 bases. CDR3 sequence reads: CASSLARTVGTEAFF. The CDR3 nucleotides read TGTGCCAGCAGTTTAGCGCGAACAGTTGGCACTGAAGCTTTCTTT.

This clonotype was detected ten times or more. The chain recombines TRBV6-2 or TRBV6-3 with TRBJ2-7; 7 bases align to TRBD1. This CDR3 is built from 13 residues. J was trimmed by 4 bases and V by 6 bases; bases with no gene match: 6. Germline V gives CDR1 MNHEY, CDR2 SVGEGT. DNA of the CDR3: TGTGCCAGCAGCCGAACAGGGGCGTACGAGCAGTACTTC. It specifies CASSRTGAYEQYF.

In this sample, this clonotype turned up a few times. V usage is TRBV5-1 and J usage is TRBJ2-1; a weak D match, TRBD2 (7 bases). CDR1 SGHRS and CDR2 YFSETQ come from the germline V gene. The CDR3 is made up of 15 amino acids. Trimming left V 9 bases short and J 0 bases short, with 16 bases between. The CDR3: CATQPGGGSYNEQFF. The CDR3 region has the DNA TGCGCCACCCAACCGGGGGGCGGCTCCTACAATGAGCAGTTCTTC.

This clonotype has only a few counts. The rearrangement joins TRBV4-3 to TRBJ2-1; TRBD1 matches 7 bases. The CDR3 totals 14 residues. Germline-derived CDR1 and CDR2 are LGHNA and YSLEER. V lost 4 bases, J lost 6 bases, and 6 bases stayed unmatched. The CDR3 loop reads CASSLQGIGNEQFF. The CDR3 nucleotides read TGCGCCAGCAGCCTACAGGGGATAGGCAATGAGCAGTTCTTC.

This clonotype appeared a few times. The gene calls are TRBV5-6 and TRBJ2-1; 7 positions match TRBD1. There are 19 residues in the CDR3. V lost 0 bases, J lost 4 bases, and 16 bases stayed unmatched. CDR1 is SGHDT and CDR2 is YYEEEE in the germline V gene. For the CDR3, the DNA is TGTGCCAGCAGCTTGGGAGGGGGCCGGGCGCTGGTTGGGTACAATGAGCAGTTCTTC. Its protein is CASSLGGGRALVGYNEQFF.

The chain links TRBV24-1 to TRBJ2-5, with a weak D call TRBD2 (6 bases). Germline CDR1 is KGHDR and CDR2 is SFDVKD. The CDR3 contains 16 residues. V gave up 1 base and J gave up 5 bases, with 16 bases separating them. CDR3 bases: TGTGCCACCAGTGATTTTGGGGGGTCAATCGAGGAGACCCAGTACTTC. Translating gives CATSDFGGSIEETQYF.